This entry concerns a single T cell receptor (beta chain). Its antigen is still unknown. Use of 60 Vbeta and 13 Jbeta primers characterized the PCR. Method: immunoSEQ multiplex PCR; TCRdb's copy keeps in-frame clones and lacks some. The table lists about 96,000 clones, with 3% to 3.5% in the top ten. The record originates from a study of cytomegalovirus exposure and HLA in healthy donors. Study-wide findings and caveats: One later analysis reportedly identified an Asian-associated ancestry cluster that showed fewer N-insertions than the approximately 700-donor mean. In a later analysis, most CMV-associated TCR beta chains appeared HLA-restricted. HLA alleles were associated with roughly 17,000 TCR beta sequences in a later analysis at 0.05 false discovery rate.

Sequencing was done on a sample of PBMCs. The sequence was obtained from a young woman in good health and CMV-seronegative.

CDR3 sequence (DNA): TGTGCCAGCAGTTCCGACATCCGAACTAATGAAAAACTGTTTTTT. Its translation: CASSSDIRTNEKLFF. This rearrangement joins TRBV28 to TRBJ1-4; D is undetermined. V was cut by 4 bases and J by 1 base, with 10 bases left in between. From germline, CDR1 is MDHEN and CDR2 SYDVKM. CDR3 length: 15 amino acids.